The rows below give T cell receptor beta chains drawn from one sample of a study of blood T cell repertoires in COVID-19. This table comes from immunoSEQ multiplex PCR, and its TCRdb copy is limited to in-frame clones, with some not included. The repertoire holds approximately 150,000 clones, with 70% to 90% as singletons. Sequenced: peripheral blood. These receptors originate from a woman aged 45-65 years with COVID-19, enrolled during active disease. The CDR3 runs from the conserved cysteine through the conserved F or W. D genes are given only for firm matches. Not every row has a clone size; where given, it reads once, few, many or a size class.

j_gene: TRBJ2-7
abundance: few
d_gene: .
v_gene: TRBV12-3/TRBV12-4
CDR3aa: CASSPGTAYEQYF
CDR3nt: TGTGCCAGCAGTCCCGGGACTGCCTACGAGCAGTACTTC

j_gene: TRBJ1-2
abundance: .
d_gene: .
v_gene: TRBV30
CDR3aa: CAWSVPQQGYYGYTF
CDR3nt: TGTGCCTGGAGTGTACCCCAACAGGGCTACTATGGCTACACCTTC

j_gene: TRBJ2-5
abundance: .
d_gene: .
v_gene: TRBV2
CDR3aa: CASSEAGIGVRETQYF
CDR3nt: TGTGCCAGCAGTGAAGCGGGAATCGGGGTCCGAGAGACCCAGTACTTC

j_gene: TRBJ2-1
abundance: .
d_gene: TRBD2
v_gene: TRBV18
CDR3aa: CASASGGASNEQFF
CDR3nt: TGTGCCAGCGCCAGCGGGGGGGCCAGTAATGAGCAGTTCTTC

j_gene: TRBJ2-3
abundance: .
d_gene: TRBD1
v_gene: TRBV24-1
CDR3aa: CATSDFMGTGGNTDTQYF
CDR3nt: TGTGCCACCAGTGATTTCATGGGGACAGGGGGAAACACAGATACGCAGTATTTT

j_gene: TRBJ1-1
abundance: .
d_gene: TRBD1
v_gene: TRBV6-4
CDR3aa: CASSDRGDRGPEAFF
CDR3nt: TGTGCCAGCAGTGACCGGGGGGACAGGGGGCCTGAAGCTTTCTTT

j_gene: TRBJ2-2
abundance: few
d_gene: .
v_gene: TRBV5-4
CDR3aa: CASGTQNTGELFF
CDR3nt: TGTGCCAGCGGGACACAGAACACCGGGGAGCTGTTTTTT

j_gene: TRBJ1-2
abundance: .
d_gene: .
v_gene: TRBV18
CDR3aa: CASSPPVGGNYGYTF
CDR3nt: TGTGCCAGCTCACCACCGGTAGGGGGAAACTATGGCTACACCTTC

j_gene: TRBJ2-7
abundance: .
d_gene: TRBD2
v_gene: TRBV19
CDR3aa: CASSISSGGHEQYF
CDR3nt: TGTGCCAGTAGTATTTCCTCGGGGGGACACGAGCAGTACTTC

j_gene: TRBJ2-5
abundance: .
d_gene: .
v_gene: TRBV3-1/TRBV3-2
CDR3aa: CASSLRSSGETQYF
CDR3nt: TGTGCCAGCAGCCTTCGCAGCTCGGGGGAGACCCAGTACTTC

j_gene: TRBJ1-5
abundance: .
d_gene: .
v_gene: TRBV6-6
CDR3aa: CASSYAEINQPQHF
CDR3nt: TGTGCCAGCAGTTACGCGGAAATTAATCAGCCCCAGCATTTT

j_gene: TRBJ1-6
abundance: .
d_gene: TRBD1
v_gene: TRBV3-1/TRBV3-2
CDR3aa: CASSQDLGRGQYNSPLHF
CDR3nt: TGTGCCAGCAGCCAAGATCTTGGTCGGGGACAGTATAATTCACCCCTCCACTTT

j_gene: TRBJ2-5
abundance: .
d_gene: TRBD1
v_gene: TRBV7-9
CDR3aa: CASSPGQGRETQYF
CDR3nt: TGTGCCAGCAGCCCGGGACAGGGGAGAGAGACCCAGTACTTC

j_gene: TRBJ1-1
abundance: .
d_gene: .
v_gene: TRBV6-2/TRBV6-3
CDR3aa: CASSLTGNTEAFF
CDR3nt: TGTGCCAGCAGCCTGACAGGGAACACTGAAGCTTTCTTT

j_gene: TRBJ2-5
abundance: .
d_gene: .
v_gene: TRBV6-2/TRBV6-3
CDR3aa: CASSLSGETQYF
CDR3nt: TGTGCCAGCAGTCTCTCCGGGGAGACCCAGTACTTC

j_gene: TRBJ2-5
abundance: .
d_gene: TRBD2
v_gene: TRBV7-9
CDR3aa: CASSSGLAGYQETQYF
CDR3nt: TGTGCCAGCAGCTCTGGGCTAGCGGGGTACCAAGAGACCCAGTACTTC

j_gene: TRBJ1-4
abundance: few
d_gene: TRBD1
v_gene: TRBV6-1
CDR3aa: CASSEYRGQGEKLFF
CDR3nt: TGTGCCAGCAGTGAATATAGGGGGCAAGGTGAAAAACTGTTTTTT

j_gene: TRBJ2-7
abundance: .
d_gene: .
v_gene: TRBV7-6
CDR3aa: CASSLAHGGGYEQYF
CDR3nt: TGTGCCAGCAGCTTAGCGCATGGGGGCGGCTACGAGCAGTACTTC

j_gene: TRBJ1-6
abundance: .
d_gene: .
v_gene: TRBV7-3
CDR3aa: CASSLKRVTHNSPLHF
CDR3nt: TGTGCCAGCAGCTTAAAACGGGTCACCCATAATTCACCCCTCCACTTT

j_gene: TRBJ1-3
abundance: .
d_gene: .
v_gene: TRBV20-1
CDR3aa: CSARERNTIYF
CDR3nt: TGCAGTGCACGGGAGCGAAACACCATATATTTT

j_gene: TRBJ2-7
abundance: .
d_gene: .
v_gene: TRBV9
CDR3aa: CASSVDPGTSYEQYF
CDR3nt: TGTGCCAGCAGCGTAGATCCAGGTACCTCCTACGAGCAGTACTTC

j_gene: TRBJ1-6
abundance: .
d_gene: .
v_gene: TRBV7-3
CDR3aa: CASSFDGGSPLHF
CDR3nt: TGTGCCAGCAGCTTTGATGGAGGGTCACCCCTCCACTTT

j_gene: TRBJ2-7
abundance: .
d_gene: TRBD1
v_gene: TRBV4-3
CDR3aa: CASSQDGPTGLSNEQYF
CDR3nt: TGCGCCAGCAGCCAAGATGGACCGACAGGGCTGAGCAACGAGCAGTACTTC

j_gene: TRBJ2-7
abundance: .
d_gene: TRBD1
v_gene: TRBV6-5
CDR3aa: CASSYSTGIYEQYF
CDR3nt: TGTGCCAGCAGTTACTCGACAGGGATCTACGAGCAGTACTTC

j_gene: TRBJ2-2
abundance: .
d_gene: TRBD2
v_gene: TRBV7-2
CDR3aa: CASTPYPPGEGGELFF
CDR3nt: TGTGCCAGCACCCCTTATCCCCCTGGGGAGGGCGGGGAGCTGTTTTTT

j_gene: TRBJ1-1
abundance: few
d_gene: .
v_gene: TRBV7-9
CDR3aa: CASSPPGGTEAFF
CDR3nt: TGTGCCAGCAGCCCTCCCGGGGGAACTGAAGCTTTCTTT

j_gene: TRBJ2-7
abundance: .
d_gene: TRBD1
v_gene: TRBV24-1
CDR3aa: CATSDSRGSSYEQYF
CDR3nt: TGTGCCACCAGTGACTCCAGGGGGAGCTCCTACGAGCAGTACTTC

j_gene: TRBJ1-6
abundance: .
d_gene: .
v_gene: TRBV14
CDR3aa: CASSQSFTGVNNSPLHF
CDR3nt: TGTGCCAGCAGCCAATCTTTTACGGGAGTTAATAATTCACCCCTCCACTTT

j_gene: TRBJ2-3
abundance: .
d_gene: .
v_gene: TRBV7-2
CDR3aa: CASSLWAGATDTQYF
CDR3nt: TGTGCCAGCAGCTTATGGGCGGGGGCCACAGATACGCAGTATTTT

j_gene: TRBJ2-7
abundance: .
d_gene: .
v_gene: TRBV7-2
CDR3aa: CASSLVFSAAAGSYEQYF
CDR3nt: TGTGCCAGCAGCTTAGTTTTTAGTGCGGCGGCGGGATCCTACGAGCAGTACTTC

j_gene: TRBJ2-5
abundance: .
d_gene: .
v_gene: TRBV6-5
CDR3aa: CASFRGETQYF
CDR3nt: TGTGCCAGCTTTCGGGGGGAGACCCAGTACTTC

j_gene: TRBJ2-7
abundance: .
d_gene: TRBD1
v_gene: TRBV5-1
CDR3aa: CASKRTGGYEQYF
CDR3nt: TGCGCCAGCAAGAGGACAGGGGGTTACGAGCAGTACTTC

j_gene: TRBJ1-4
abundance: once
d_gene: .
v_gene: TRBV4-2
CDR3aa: CASSQDQGTNEKLFF
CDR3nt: TGTGCCAGCAGCCAAGATCAGGGTACTAATGAAAAACTGTTTTTT

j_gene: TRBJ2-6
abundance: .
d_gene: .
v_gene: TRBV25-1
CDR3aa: CASSEQHSGANVLTF
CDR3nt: TGTGCCAGCAGTGAACAACACTCTGGGGCCAACGTCCTGACTTTC

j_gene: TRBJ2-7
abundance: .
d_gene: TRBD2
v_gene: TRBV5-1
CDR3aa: CASSSWTSGSYEQYF
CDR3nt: TGCGCCAGCAGCTCCTGGACTAGCGGATCCTACGAGCAGTACTTC

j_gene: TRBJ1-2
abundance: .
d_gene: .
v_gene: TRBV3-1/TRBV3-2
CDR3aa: CASSSDRPRGYTF
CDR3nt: TGTGCCAGCAGCTCTGACAGGCCCCGTGGCTACACCTTC

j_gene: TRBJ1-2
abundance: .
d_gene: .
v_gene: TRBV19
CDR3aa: CASNGGGYTF
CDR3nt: TGTGCCAGTAACGGGGGTGGCTACACCTTC

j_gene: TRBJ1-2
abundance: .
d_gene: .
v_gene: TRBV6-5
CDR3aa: CASTTGYYGYTF
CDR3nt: TGTGCCAGCACCACAGGGTACTATGGCTACACCTTC

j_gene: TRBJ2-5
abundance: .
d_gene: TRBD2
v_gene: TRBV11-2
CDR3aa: CASSLGVGLAGSGETQYF
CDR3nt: TGTGCCAGCAGCTTGGGGGTGGGGCTAGCGGGGTCCGGTGAGACCCAGTACTTC

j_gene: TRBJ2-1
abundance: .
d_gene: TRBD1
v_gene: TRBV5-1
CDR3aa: CASSLGGQGSKQFF
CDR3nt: TGCGCCAGCAGCTTGGGGGGACAGGGGAGTAAGCAGTTCTTC

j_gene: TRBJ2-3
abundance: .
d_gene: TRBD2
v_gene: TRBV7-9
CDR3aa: CASSFSGGGTDTQYF
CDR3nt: TGTGCCAGCAGCTTTAGCGGGGGAGGCACAGATACGCAGTATTTT

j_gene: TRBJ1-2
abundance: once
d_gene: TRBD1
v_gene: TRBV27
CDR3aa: CASSGGTGGNYGYTF
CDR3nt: TGTGCCAGCAGTGGTGGGACAGGGGGCAACTATGGCTACACCTTC

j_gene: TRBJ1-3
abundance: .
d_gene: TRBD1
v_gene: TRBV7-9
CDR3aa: CASSGQGALSGNTIYF
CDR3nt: TGTGCCAGCAGCGGGCAGGGGGCACTAAGTGGAAACACCATATATTTT

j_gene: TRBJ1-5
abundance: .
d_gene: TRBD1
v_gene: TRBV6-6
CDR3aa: CASSRDSRNQPQHF
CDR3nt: TGTGCCAGCAGCCGGGACAGTAGGAATCAGCCCCAGCATTTT

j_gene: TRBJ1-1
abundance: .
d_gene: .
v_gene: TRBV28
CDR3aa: CASSKHSMGMRAEAFF
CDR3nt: TGTGCCAGCAGTAAACACTCGATGGGGATGAGGGCTGAAGCTTTCTTT

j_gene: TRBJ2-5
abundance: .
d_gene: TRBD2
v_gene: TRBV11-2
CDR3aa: CASSRDGGAETQYF
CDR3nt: TGTGCCAGCAGCCGTGACGGGGGGGCGGAGACCCAGTACTTC

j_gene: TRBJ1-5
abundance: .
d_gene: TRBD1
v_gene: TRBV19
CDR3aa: CASSATGGFGNQPQHF
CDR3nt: TGTGCCAGTAGTGCCACAGGGGGCTTTGGCAATCAGCCCCAGCATTTT

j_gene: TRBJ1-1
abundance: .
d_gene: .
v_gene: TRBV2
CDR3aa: CASSEPTGDRKAFF
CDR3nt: TGTGCCAGCAGTGAACCTACGGGGGATAGAAAAGCTTTCTTT

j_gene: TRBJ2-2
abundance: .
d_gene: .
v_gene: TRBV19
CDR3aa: CASTRVAGSTGELFF
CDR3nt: TGTGCCAGTACCCGAGTGGCGGGGTCCACCGGGGAGCTGTTTTTT